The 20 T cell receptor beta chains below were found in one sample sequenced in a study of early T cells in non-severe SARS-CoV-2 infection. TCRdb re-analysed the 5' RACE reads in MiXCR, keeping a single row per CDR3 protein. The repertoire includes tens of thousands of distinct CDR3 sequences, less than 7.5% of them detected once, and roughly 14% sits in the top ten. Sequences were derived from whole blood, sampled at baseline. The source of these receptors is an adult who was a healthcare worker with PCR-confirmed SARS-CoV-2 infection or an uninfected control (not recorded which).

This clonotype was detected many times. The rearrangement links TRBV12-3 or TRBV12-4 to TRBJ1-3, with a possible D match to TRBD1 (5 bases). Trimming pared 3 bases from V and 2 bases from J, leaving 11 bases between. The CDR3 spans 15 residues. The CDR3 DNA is TGTGCCAGCAGTTTTCGAGGGGCCACTGGAAACACCATATATTTT. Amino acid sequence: CASSFRGATGNTIYF.

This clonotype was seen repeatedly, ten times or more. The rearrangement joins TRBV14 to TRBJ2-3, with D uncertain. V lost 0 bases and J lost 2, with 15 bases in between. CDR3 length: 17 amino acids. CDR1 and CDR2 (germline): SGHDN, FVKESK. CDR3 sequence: CASSQDIAGSDTDTQYF. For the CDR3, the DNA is TGTGCCAGCAGCCAAGATATAGCCGGTTCAGACACAGATACGCAGTATTTT.

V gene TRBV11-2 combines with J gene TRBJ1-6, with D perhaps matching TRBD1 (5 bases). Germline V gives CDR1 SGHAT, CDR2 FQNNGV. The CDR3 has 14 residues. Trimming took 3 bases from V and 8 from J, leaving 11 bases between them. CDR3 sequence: CASSLGRDYSPLHF. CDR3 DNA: TGTGCCAGCAGCTTGGGCAGGGATTATTCACCCCTCCACTTT.

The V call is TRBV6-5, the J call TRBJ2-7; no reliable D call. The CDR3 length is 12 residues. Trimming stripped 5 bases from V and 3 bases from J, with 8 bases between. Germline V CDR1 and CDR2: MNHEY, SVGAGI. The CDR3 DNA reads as TGTGCCAGCAGTCGAACGGGCTACGAGCAGTACTTC. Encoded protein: CASSRTGYEQYF.

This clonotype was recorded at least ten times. CDR3 nucleotides: TGTGCCAGCAGTTTATCAGGCAGGGGGCGTTATCAGCCCCAGCATTTT. The encoded protein is CASSLSGRGRYQPQHF. This chain connects TRBV27 to TRBJ1-5, with TRBD1 matching 8 bases. Unmatched junction bases numbered 6, after V lost 0 bases and J lost 5 bases. The CDR3 consists of 16 residues. Germline V gives CDR1 MNHEY, CDR2 SMNVEV (reference sequence).

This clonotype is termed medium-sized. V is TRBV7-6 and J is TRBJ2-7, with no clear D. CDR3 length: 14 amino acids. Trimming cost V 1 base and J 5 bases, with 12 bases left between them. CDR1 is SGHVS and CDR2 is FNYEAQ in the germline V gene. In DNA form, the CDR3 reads TGTGCCAGCAGCTTAGGCACAGCAGTCCACGAGCAGTACTTC. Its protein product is CASSLGTAVHEQYF.

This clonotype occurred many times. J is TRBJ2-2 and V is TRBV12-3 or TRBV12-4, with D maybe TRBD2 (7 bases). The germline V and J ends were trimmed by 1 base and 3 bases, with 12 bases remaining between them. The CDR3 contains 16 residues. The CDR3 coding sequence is TGTGCCAGCAGTTTAGGTGGGGGGGCGCACACCGGGGAGCTGTTTTTT. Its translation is CASSLGGGAHTGELFF.

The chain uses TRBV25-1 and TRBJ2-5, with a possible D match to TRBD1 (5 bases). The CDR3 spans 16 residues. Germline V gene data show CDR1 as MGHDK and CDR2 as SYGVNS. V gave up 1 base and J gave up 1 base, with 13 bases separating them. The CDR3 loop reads CASSELGRAVQETQYF. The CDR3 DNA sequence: TGTGCCAGCAGTGAATTGGGCAGGGCTGTCCAAGAGACCCAGTACTTC.

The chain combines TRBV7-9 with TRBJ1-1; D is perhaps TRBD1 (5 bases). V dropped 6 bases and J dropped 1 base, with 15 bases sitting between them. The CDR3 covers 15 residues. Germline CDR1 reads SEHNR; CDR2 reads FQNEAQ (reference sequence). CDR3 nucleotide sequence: TGTGCCAGCAGACACCCCGAAAGGGGGAACACTGAAGCTTTCTTT. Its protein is CASRHPERGNTEAFF.

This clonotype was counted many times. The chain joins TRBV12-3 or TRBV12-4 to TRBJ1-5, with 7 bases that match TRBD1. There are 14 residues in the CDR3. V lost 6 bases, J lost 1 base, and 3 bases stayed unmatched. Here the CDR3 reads CASSQTGSNQPQHF. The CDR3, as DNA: TGTGCCAGCAGCCAGACAGGGAGCAATCAGCCCCAGCATTTT.

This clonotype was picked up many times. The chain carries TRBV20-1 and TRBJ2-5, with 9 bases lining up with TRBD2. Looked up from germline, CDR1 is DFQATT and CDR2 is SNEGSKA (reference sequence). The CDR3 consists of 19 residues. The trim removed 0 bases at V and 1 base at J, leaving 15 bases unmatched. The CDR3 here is CSARDPMIAGAQSQETQYF. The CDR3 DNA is TGCAGTGCTAGAGATCCCATGATAGCGGGGGCCCAGTCCCAAGAGACCCAGTACTTC.

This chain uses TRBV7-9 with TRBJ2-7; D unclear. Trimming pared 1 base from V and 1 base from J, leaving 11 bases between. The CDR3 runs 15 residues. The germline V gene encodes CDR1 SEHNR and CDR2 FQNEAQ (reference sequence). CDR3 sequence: CASSLVGSVSYEQYF. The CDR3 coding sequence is TGTGCCAGCAGCTTAGTTGGGTCCGTATCCTACGAGCAGTACTTC.

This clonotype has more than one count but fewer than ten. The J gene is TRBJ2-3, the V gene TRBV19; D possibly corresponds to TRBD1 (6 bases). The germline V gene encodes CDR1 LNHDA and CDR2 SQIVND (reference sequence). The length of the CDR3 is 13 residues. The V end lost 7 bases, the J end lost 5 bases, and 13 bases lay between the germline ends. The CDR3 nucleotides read TGTGCCAGTACGTGGGGGCTCGGAGATACGCAGTATTTT. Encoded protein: CASTWGLGDTQYF.

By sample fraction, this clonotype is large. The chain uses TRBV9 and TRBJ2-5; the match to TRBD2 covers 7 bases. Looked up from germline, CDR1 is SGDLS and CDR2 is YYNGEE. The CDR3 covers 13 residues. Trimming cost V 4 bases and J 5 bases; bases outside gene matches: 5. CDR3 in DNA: TGTGCCAGCAGCCTCTCGCGGGGGGAGACCCAGTACTTC. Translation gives CASSLSRGETQYF.

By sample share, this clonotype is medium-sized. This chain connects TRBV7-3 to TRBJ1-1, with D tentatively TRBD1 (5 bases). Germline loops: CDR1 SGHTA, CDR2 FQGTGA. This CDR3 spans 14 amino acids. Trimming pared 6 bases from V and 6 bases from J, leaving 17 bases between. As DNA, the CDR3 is TGTGCCAGCAGGTACAGCTTTGGGGGAGCTGAAGCTTTCTTT. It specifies CASRYSFGGAEAFF.

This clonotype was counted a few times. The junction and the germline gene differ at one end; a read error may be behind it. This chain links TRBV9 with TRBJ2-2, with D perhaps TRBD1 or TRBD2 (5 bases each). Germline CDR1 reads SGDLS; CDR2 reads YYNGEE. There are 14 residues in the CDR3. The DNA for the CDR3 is TGTGCCAGTAGCGTAGTGGACACCACCGGGGAGCTGTTTTTT. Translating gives CASSVVDTTGELFF.

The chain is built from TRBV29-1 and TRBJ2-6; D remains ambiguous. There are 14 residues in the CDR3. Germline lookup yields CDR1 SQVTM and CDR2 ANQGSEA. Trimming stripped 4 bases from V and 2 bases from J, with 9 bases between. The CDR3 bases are TGCAGCGTTGGCGTTGCACCTGGGGCCAACGTCCTGACTTTC. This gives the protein CSVGVAPGANVLTF.

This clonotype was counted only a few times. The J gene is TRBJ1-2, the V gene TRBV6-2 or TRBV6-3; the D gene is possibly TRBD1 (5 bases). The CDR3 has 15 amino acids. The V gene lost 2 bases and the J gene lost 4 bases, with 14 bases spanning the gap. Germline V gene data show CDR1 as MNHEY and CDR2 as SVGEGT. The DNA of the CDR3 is TGTGCCAGCAGTTACATGAGACAGCTTCTCTATGGCTACACCTTC. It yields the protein CASSYMRQLLYGYTF.

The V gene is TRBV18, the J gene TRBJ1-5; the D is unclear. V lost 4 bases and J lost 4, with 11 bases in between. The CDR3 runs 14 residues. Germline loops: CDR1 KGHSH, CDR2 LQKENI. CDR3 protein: CASSQDTLNQPQHF. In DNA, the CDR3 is TGTGCCAGCTCACAAGACACCTTAAATCAGCCCCAGCATTTT.

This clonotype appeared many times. The CDR3 loop reads CASSTIRTATNEKLFF. CDR3 nucleotide sequence: TGTGCCAGCAGTACAATCCGGACAGCTACAAATGAAAAACTGTTTTTT. This chain joins TRBV12-3 or TRBV12-4 and TRBJ1-4; D possibly corresponds to TRBD1 (6 bases). The V gene lost 5 bases and the J gene lost 5 bases, with 18 bases spanning the gap. CDR3 size: 16 residues.